This TCR beta chain was recovered during a study of blood T cell repertoires in COVID-19. The CDR3 contains 14 residues. As handled by the study authors: Amplifying reference gene primers gave estimates of nucleated cell counts. Sequenced by immunoSEQ multiplex PCR; TCRdb stores in-frame clones only, minus some. V and J calls and clone size are copied from that table; D and trimming were computed from the DNA. The repertoire has under 250,000 clones, 85% of them found once; the top ten carry 2.9%. This sequence joins TRBV21-1 and TRBJ2-5; TRBD2, the table's D call, was not compared with the DNA. TRBV21-1 counts as a pseudogene. The sequence was obtained from a man aged 50-60 years who had recovered from COVID-19. Sequenced sample: peripheral blood. CDR3 loop: CASSILGGQETQYF. CDR3 in DNA: TGTGCCAGCAGCATCCTGGGGGGCCAAGAGACCCAGTACTTC.